The 10 T cell receptor beta chains below all came from one sample that was sequenced in a study of cytomegalovirus exposure and HLA in healthy donors. 60 Vbeta and 13 Jbeta primers were used in PCR. Measured with immunoSEQ multiplex PCR; TCRdb has only the in-frame clones, and not every one. The profile covers some 90,000 clones, with about 80% appearing a single time and 20% to 25% taken by the ten largest. The specimen sequenced was PBMCs. Receptors originate from a woman in her forties or fifties in good health and CMV-seropositive.

The chain recombines TRBV27 with TRBJ2-5, with D maybe TRBD2 (5 bases). V shed 2 bases and J shed 4 bases, with 11 bases lying between them. In germline, CDR1 is MNHEY, CDR2 SMNVEV (reference sequence). The CDR3 is 14 residues long. CDR3 bases: TGTGCCAGCAGTTTAGGAAGGCTAGCAGAGACCCAGTACTTC. It translates to CASSLGRLAETQYF.

This clone was counted between two and nine times. The chain joins TRBV19 to TRBJ1-2; 9 bases fit TRBD1. Trimming cost V 5 bases and J 6 bases; bases outside gene matches: 16. Germline V CDR1 and CDR2: LNHDA, SQIVND (reference sequence). This CDR3 comprises 17 residues. As DNA, the CDR3 is TGTGCCAGTAGTGCTTCCACCTACAGGGGGCTGATCAATGGCTACACCTTC. Encoded protein: CASSASTYRGLINGYTF.

J is TRBJ1-2 and V is TRBV6-5; the D gene is possibly TRBD1 (5 bases). The CDR3 has 14 amino acids. Trimming shortened V by 4 bases and J by 4 bases, and 13 bases separated the two germline ends. Germline V gene lookup returns CDR1 MNHEY and CDR2 SVGAGI. CDR3 residues: CASSSQELLYGYTF. CDR3 coding DNA: TGTGCCAGCAGTTCACAGGAGCTACTCTATGGCTACACCTTC.

CDR3 residues: CASSTAGGSSYNEQFF. DNA of the CDR3: TGTGCCAGCAGTACGGCGGGGGGAAGCTCCTACAATGAGCAGTTCTTC. The J gene is TRBJ2-1, the V gene TRBV27; 8 nucleotides align to TRBD2. Germline V gives CDR1 MNHEY, CDR2 SMNVEV (reference sequence). The CDR3 extends over 16 amino acids. With 5 bases clipped from V and 0 bases from J, the junction kept 6 bases outside the gene matches.

This chain uses TRBV11-2 with TRBJ2-5, with no clear D. The CDR3 covers 15 residues. From germline, CDR1 is SGHAT and CDR2 FQNNGV. The V gene lost 1 base and the J gene lost 2 bases, with 11 bases spanning the gap. This CDR3 reads CASSLGHQVQETQYF. The CDR3 coding sequence is TGTGCCAGCAGCTTAGGACATCAGGTTCAAGAGACCCAGTACTTC.

The V and J genes are TRBV7-3 and TRBJ2-1, with 11 bases fitting TRBD2. The V segment lost 4 bases and the J segment 5 bases; nucleotides outside the gene matches: 7. This CDR3 spans 16 amino acids. Germline-derived CDR1 and CDR2 are SGHTA and FQGTGA. In DNA form, the CDR3 reads TGTGCCAGCAGCTCTGTAGCGGGGGGGCCGGACAATGAGCAGTTCTTC. The encoded protein is CASSSVAGGPDNEQFF.

V gene TRBV9 combines with J gene TRBJ2-4; 7 positions match TRBD1. Unmatched junction bases numbered 0, after V lost 3 bases and J lost 0 bases. The germline CDR1 and CDR2 sequences are SGDLS and YYNGEE. The CDR3 covers 14 residues. The CDR3 DNA follows: TGTGCCAGCAGCGGACAGGGAGCCAAAAACATTCAGTACTTC. Its translation is CASSGQGAKNIQYF.

V usage is TRBV10-2 and J usage is TRBJ2-7, with TRBD2 as a possible D gene (6 bases). V was cut by 8 bases and J by 3 bases, with 17 bases left in between. Germline CDR1 reads WSHSY; CDR2 reads SAAADI. The CDR3 length is 14 residues. The CDR3 region has the DNA TGCGCCAGCGGATACGGAGGGGAGTTCTACGAGCAGTACGTC. This translates into CASGYGGEFYEQYV.

The chain joins TRBV18 to TRBJ1-3; D is unresolved. The CDR3 consists of 15 residues. The V gene's germline CDR1 is KGHSH and CDR2 LQKENI. The germline V and J ends were trimmed by 6 bases and 2 bases, with 14 bases remaining between them. CDR3 residues: CASSPLRAPGNTIYF. The CDR3 DNA follows: TGTGCCAGCTCCCCTTTGAGGGCCCCTGGAAACACCATATATTTT.

The rearrangement uses TRBV6-5 and TRBJ2-7; 8 bases align to TRBD2. The CDR3 consists of 14 residues. From germline, CDR1 is MNHEY and CDR2 SVGAGI. Trimming took 3 bases from V and 4 from J; bases not matched to a gene: 5. CDR3 residues: CASSYSRGGYEQYF. The CDR3 DNA reads TGTGCCAGCAGTTATAGCCGGGGGGGGTACGAGCAGTACTTC.